This T cell receptor beta chain was obtained from a study of blood T cell repertoires in COVID-19. The CDR3 loop spans 15 amino acids. The ends were cut back, 2 bases at V and 0 bases at J, with 8 bases in the middle. Germline CDR1 is LNHDA and CDR2 is SQIVND (reference sequence). The repertoire was sequenced with immunoSEQ multiplex PCR; TCRdb's copy has only in-frame clones and lacks some. The sample records some 250,000 clones, 81% being singletons. The source of this sequence is a woman aged 55-69 years with active or convalescent COVID-19. Source material: peripheral blood. This chain links TRBV19 with TRBJ2-1; no definite D call. CDR3 sequence: CASSIMRSSYNEQFF. The CDR3 DNA is TGTGCCAGTAGTATAATGAGGAGCTCCTACAATGAGCAGTTCTTC.